These 19 T cell receptor beta chains share one sample of origin, sequenced in a study of CDR3 diversity in severe acne. TCRdb called the PCR reads again in MiXCR, with one record for every CDR3 protein. The sample lists about 85,000 distinct CDR3 sequences, 48% seen once, with 9.5% to 13% in the top ten. The specimen was blood. These receptors came from a male donor in good health, serving as a control.

This chain joins TRBV20-1 and TRBJ1-6; TRBD1 aligns across 7 bases. CDR3 size: 13 residues. Germline V gene data show CDR1 as DFQATT and CDR2 as SNEGSKA (reference sequence). V shed 7 bases and J 5 bases; nucleotides not matched to a gene: 5. CDR3 nucleotide sequence: TGCAGTGGCAAGACAGGGAATAATTCACCCCTCCACTTT. The encoded protein is CSGKTGNNSPLHF.

The rearrangement joins TRBV6-4 to TRBJ1-2; D possibly corresponds to TRBD1 (6 bases). The CDR3 spans 13 residues. Germline V CDR1 and CDR2: MRHNA, SNTAGT. Trimming stripped 3 bases from V and 7 bases from J, with 12 bases between. The CDR3 region has the DNA TGTGCCAGCAGTGATAGCCTCAGGGGTGGCTACACCTTC. This sequence encodes CASSDSLRGGYTF.

V gene TRBV5-4 combines with J gene TRBJ1-1; 9 nucleotides match TRBD1. The CDR3 loop spans 16 amino acids. The J segment lost 0 bases and the V segment lost 7 bases, leaving 10 bases of the junction unmatched. Germline CDR1 and CDR2: SGHNT and YYREEE (reference sequence). CDR3 bases: TGTGCCAGCGGAACAACGGGACAGGGAATGAACACTGAAGCTTTCTTT. Residues: CASGTTGQGMNTEAFF.

This clonotype has a handful of counts. The CDR3 DNA reads TGTGCCAGCAGTTTAGGGCAGGAGAAGGGCTATGGCTACACCTTC. This sequence encodes CASSLGQEKGYGYTF. The chain couples TRBV12-3 or TRBV12-4 to TRBJ1-2, with D unclear. Trimming stripped 1 base from V and 4 bases from J, with 13 bases between. The CDR3 consists of 15 residues.

As concerns this clonotype: No DNA is shown, since the ends of the CDR3 on it are uncertain; the CDR3 is the one TCRdb lists. The chain couples TRBV10-3 to TRBJ2-1; TRBD1 is taken as the D call from the table, unchecked against the DNA. The CDR3 adds up to 23 amino acids, both ends counted. CDR1 and CDR2 (germline): ENHRY, SYGVKD. CDR3 sequence reads: CASRSDRDGNTIYFGEGSNEQFF.

This clonotype was detected only a few times. The J gene is TRBJ1-3, the V gene TRBV11-3; D is ambiguous. V was cut by 4 bases and J by 0 bases, with 7 bases left in between. Per germline, CDR1 SGHNT and CDR2 YENEEA. This CDR3 has 14 amino acids. The CDR3: CASSSRHSGNTIYF. In nucleotides, the CDR3 is TGTGCCAGCAGCTCCCGTCACTCTGGAAACACCATATATTTT.

In nucleotides, the CDR3 is TGTGCCAGCAGTGAATACAGCCAGGGGCTGGATGGCTACACCTTC. Residues: CASSEYSQGLDGYTF. The rearrangement joins TRBV25-1 to TRBJ1-2, with TRBD1 as a possible D gene (6 bases). V lost 0 bases, J lost 6 bases, and 14 bases lay in between. The CDR3 has 15 amino acids. Germline assignment: CDR1 MGHDK and CDR2 SYGVNS.

V usage is TRBV7-9 and J usage is TRBJ2-7; 11 bases fit TRBD2. This CDR3 has 16 amino acids. Germline V gene lookup returns CDR1 SEHNR and CDR2 FQNEAQ (reference sequence). Unmatched junction bases numbered 9, after V lost 5 bases and J lost 3 bases. CDR3 amino acids: CASSTLLAGDYYEQYF. CDR3 DNA sequence: TGTGCCAGCAGCACGTTACTAGCGGGAGACTACTACGAGCAGTACTTC.

This clonotype was seen at least ten times. CDR3 sequence: CASSAGQGEAFF. The CDR3 DNA follows: TGTGCCAGTAGTGCGGGCCAGGGAGAAGCTTTCTTT. This chain links TRBV19 with TRBJ1-1, with D possibly being TRBD1 (5 bases). This CDR3 contains 12 residues. Deletions cut 5 bases from V and 8 bases from J, with 12 bases between. CDR1 LNHDA and CDR2 SQIVND come from the germline V gene (reference sequence). Supplemented by reference TRBV19 and TRBJ1-1, the full variable domain reads DGGITQSPKYLFRKEGQNVTLSCEQNLNHDAMYWYRQDPGQGLRLIYYSQIVNDFQKGDIAEGYSVSREKKESFPLTVTSAQKNPTAFYLCASSAGQGEAFFGQGTRLTVV.

There are many counts of this clonotype. The chain employs TRBV27 and TRBJ2-3; TRBD1 aligns across 8 bases. With 3 bases clipped from V and 2 bases from J, the junction kept 1 base outside the gene matches. This CDR3 comprises 14 residues. The germline V gene encodes CDR1 MNHEY and CDR2 SMNVEV (reference sequence). CDR3 amino acids: CASSLGQATDTQYF. The CDR3 DNA reads as TGTGCCAGCAGTTTGGGACAGGCCACAGATACGCAGTATTTT.

The sample holds many counts of this clonotype. This rearrangement joins TRBV5-6 to TRBJ1-2; TRBD1 agrees at 9 bases. From germline, CDR1 is SGHDT and CDR2 YYEEEE. Trimming cost V 2 bases and J 6 bases; bases outside gene matches: 11. The CDR3 runs to 16 residues. CDR3 DNA sequence: TGTGCCAGCAGCTTAGTCGAGGACAGGGGTCAGAATGGCTACACCTTC. Translating it yields CASSLVEDRGQNGYTF.

This clonotype was recorded many times. V gene TRBV20-1 combines with J gene TRBJ2-3, with a tentative D call TRBD1 (5 bases). CDR3 length equals 15 residues. Germline CDR1 and CDR2: DFQATT and SNEGSKA (reference sequence). Between the trimmed V and J ends, which lost 5 bases and 0 bases, there was a span of 15 bases. The CDR3 DNA is TGCAGTGCTTTCCCCCCCAGGACAAGCACAGATACGCAGTATTTT. Translating gives CSAFPPRTSTDTQYF.

As concerns this clonotype: The junction does not match germline at one end; this may be a read error. The chain uses TRBV10-3 and TRBJ2-7; perhaps TRBD2 as D (7 bases). Looked up from germline, CDR1 is ENHRY and CDR2 is SYGVKD. The CDR3 length is 16 residues. The CDR3 is CASRREGGSGFYEQHF. The CDR3 DNA sequence: TGTGCCAGCAGACGTGAGGGGGGTAGCGGGTTCTACGAGCAGCACTTC.

The rearrangement links TRBV20-1 to TRBJ1-1, with 10 bases matching TRBD1. The germline V gene has CDR1 DFQATT and CDR2 SNEGSKA (reference sequence). Trimming cost V 6 bases and J 5 bases; bases outside gene matches: 9. CDR3 length: 14 amino acids. In DNA form, the CDR3 reads TGCAGTGCGCCGCGACAGGGGGCGGGTACTGAAGCTTTCTTT. Its translation is CSAPRQGAGTEAFF.

The CDR3 DNA reads as TGTGCCAGCAGCCCCAGAACCTCCGGGACAGCGTTCTACGAGCAGTACTTC. Protein product: CASSPRTSGTAFYEQYF. The chain recombines TRBV7-9 with TRBJ2-7, with 7 bases aligning to TRBD1. The V gene end was trimmed by 5 bases and the J gene end by 3 bases; junction bases not matched to a gene: 16. Germline-derived CDR1 and CDR2 are SEHNR and FQNEAQ (reference sequence). The CDR3 consists of 17 residues. Full variable domain (missing parts from reference TRBV7-9 and TRBJ2-7): DTGVSQNPRHKITKRGQNVTFRCDPISEHNRLYWYRQTLGQGPEFLTYFQNEAQLEKSRLLSDRFSAERPKGSFSTLEIQRTEQGDSAMYLCASSPRTSGTAFYEQYFGPGTRLTVT.

The chain has TRBV13 and TRBJ2-7, with TRBD1 as a possible D gene (5 bases). This CDR3 region has 13 residues. Germline V gives CDR1 PRHDT, CDR2 FYEKMQ (reference sequence). With 8 bases removed from V and 6 bases from J, the gap between germline ends came to 17 bases. CDR3 sequence (DNA): TGTGCCAGCGTACAGGAGTCGTCAGGCGAGCAGTACTTC. Translated, it gives CASVQESSGEQYF.

V is TRBV20-1 and J is TRBJ2-7; 8 nucleotides align to TRBD2. Germline V CDR1 and CDR2: DFQATT, SNEGSKA (reference sequence). The V gene end was trimmed by 2 bases and the J gene end by 0 bases; junction bases not matched to a gene: 12. The CDR3 length is 17 residues. As DNA, the CDR3 is TGCAGTGCTAGACCCTTCCGGGGGGGGGAAAGCTCCTACGAGCAGTACTTC. Translated, it gives CSARPFRGGESSYEQYF.

As for this clonotype: Given the absence of the conserved phenylalanine or tryptophan at the CDR3 end, a read error is likely. The chain joins TRBV19 to TRBJ2-2; D unclear. The V gene lost 1 base and the J gene lost 4 bases, with 4 bases spanning the gap. CDR3 length: 13 residues. Germline CDR1 LNHDA, CDR2 SQIVND (reference sequence). CDR3 bases: TGTGCCAGTAGTATAGGCGGCACCGGGGAGCTGTTTCTC. Amino acid sequence: CASSIGGTGELFL.

In its sample, this clonotype was seen once. The rearrangement links TRBV7-9 to TRBJ1-1; D is uncertain. V lost 5 bases and J 10 bases, leaving 17 bases between the germline ends. From germline, CDR1 is SEHNR and CDR2 FQNEAQ (reference sequence). The CDR3 is made up of 13 amino acids. The CDR3 DNA is TGTGCCAGCAGCCAGAGTCACAGTGGTCGAGCTTTCTTT. As protein: CASSQSHSGRAFF.